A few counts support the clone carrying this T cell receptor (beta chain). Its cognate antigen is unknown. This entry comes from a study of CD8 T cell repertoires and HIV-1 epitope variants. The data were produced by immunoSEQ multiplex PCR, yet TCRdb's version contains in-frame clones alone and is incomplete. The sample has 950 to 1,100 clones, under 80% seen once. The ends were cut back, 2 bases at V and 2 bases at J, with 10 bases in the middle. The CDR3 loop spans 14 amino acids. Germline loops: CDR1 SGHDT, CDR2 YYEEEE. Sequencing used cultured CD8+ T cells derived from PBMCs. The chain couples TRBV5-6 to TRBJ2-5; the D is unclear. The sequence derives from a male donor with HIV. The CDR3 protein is CASSFLTPQETQYF. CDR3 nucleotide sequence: TGTGCCAGCAGCTTCCTAACACCTCAAGAGACCCAGTACTTC.